Below, 10 T cell receptor beta chains from the same sample are listed, as sequenced in a study of blood T cells in healthy people across ages. Alongside a J-beta primer mix, a sample-barcoded 5' primer served in a second PCR lasting about 6 to 12 cycles. TCRdb passed the 5' RACE reads through MiXCR, listing each CDR3 protein once. The data contain hundreds of thousands of distinct CDR3 sequences, around 54% of them singletons. Material: blood. The receptors were sampled from a man in his 60s in good health.

The table lists this clonotype with a few counts. This chain uses TRBV20-1 with TRBJ2-1, with D tentatively TRBD2 (6 bases). V shed 4 bases and J shed 10 bases, with 17 bases lying between them. The V gene's germline CDR1 is DFQATT and CDR2 SNEGSKA (reference sequence). The CDR3 loop spans 13 amino acids. The DNA for the CDR3 is TGCAGTGCTAAGAGGGAGGTGGTGACGGAGCAGTTCTTC. This gives the protein CSAKREVVTEQFF.

The sample holds one count of this clonotype. The gene calls are TRBV12-3 or TRBV12-4 and TRBJ2-5; TRBD2 aligns across 10 bases. The V segment lost 5 bases and the J segment 0 bases; nucleotides outside the gene matches: 12. This CDR3 is 18 amino acids long. The CDR3 DNA follows: TGTGCCAGCAGTGCTCCGGGACGAGCGGGGGGGTACCAAGAGACCCAGTACTTC. Translation: CASSAPGRAGGYQETQYF.

There are a few counts of this clonotype. The chain employs TRBV4-1 and TRBJ1-4, with 9 bases identical to TRBD1. From germline, CDR1 is MGHRA and CDR2 YSYEKL. The CDR3 contains 15 residues. Trimming took 0 bases from V and 7 from J; bases not matched to a gene: 3. The DNA of the CDR3 is TGCGCCAGCAGCCAAGATGGACAGGGGAGTGAAAAACTGTTTTTT. Translation: CASSQDGQGSEKLFF.

The CDR3 loop is CASSEWAARPVGQPQHF. In DNA form, the CDR3 reads TGCGCCAGCAGTGAGTGGGCGGCGAGACCAGTCGGGCAGCCCCAGCATTTT. The chain links TRBV10-2 to TRBJ1-5; D gene unclear. V was shortened by 1 base and J by 7 bases, with 20 bases between the two germline ends. Per germline, CDR1 WSHSY and CDR2 SAAADI. The CDR3 totals 17 residues.

This clonotype occurred a few times. CDR3: CASSFGAPETQYF. CDR3 sequence (DNA): TGTGCCAGCAGCTTCGGGGCCCCAGAGACCCAGTACTTC. The gene calls are TRBV7-9 and TRBJ2-5; D assignment may be TRBD1 or TRBD2 (5 bases each). Trimming left V 3 bases short and J 4 bases short, with 9 bases between. From germline, CDR1 is SEHNR and CDR2 FQNEAQ (reference sequence). The CDR3 runs 13 residues.

This clonotype turned up a few times. Its ends do not fully match the called genes, so a read error is possible. This sequence joins TRBV5-1 and TRBJ2-5; D is undetermined. Per germline, CDR1 SGHRS and CDR2 YFSETQ. The CDR3 spans 13 residues. CDR3 in amino acids: CASSPGYQETQYF. CDR3 coding DNA: TGTGCCAGCTCACCCGGGTACCAAGAGACCCAGTACTTC.

V usage is TRBV12-5 and J usage is TRBJ2-5; D is possibly TRBD1 or TRBD2 (8 bases each). With 4 bases removed from V and 5 bases from J, the gap between germline ends came to 17 bases. This CDR3 region has 15 residues. From germline, CDR1 is LGHNT and CDR2 FRNRAP. This CDR3 reads CASGSPGGDRETQYF. Here the CDR3 DNA reads TGTGCTAGTGGTTCCCCGGGGGGGGACAGGGAGACCCAGTACTTC.

This chain links TRBV20-1 with TRBJ2-3; D not certain. Germline V gene data show CDR1 as DFQATT and CDR2 as SNEGSKA (reference sequence). The V gene lost 0 bases and the J gene lost 7 bases, with 20 bases spanning the gap. CDR3 size: 16 residues. Here the CDR3 DNA reads TGCAGTGCTAGAGACCGGACGGACCCGCGTGGAAATACGCAGTATTTT. Translated: CSARDRTDPRGNTQYF.

This clonotype showed up just a few times. The gene calls are TRBV4-1 and TRBJ2-7; 7 positions match TRBD2. The junction had 14 bases not matched to a gene; V was cut back by 1 base and J by 5 bases. Germline V gene lookup returns CDR1 MGHRA and CDR2 YSYEKL. The CDR3 totals 17 residues. For the CDR3, the DNA is TGCGCCAGCAGCCAAGGCCCGGGACTAAATGTTCCGAACGAGCAGTACTTC. Encoded protein: CASSQGPGLNVPNEQYF.

The chain joins TRBV12-3 or TRBV12-4 to TRBJ2-1; D possibly matches TRBD1 or TRBD2 (5 bases each). Trimming removed 6 bases at V and 5 bases at J, with 14 bases between. The CDR3 has 14 residues. The CDR3: CASSPRWGNNEQFF. CDR3 in DNA: TGTGCCAGCAGCCCTAGGTGGGGGAACAATGAGCAGTTCTTC.